This TCR beta chain originates from a study of Ad26.COV2.S vaccination and SARS-CoV-2 variants. Across the study: The COV1001 Ad26.COV2.S trial arm included the donor.

Study observations and caveats: Spike-specific TCR breadth was greater after Ad26.COV2.S than placebo.

Treatment meaning: 19 received Ad26.COV2.S at low or high dose, single or two shots; about 5 received placebo; per-sample allocation not given. Day 63 following the first vaccine or placebo injection was when the samples were taken. Donation came from an adult in Boston who was aged 18-55 years. Germline V CDR1 and CDR2: MGHRA, YSYEKL. V lost 0 bases and J lost 4, with 11 bases in between. This CDR3 is built from 15 residues. Some clones are missing from TCRdb's copy, which holds only in-frame ones; the method was immunoSEQ multiplex PCR. The sample lists roughly 390,000 clones, less than 90% seen once, with approximately 3.7% in the top ten. Regarding this clone: Its antigen is currently unknown.

This clonotype was obtained from a person between 18 and 65 years old who received the Ad26.COV2.S COVID-19 vaccine or a placebo. Source: peripheral blood, taken in a trial of Ad26.COV2.S vaccine versus placebo. The rearrangement uses TRBV4-1 and TRBJ2-3, with unresolved D. CDR3 sequence (DNA): TGCGCCAGCAGCCAAGATTCGAATCCACCAGATACGCAGTATTTT. Protein: CASSQDSNPPDTQYF.